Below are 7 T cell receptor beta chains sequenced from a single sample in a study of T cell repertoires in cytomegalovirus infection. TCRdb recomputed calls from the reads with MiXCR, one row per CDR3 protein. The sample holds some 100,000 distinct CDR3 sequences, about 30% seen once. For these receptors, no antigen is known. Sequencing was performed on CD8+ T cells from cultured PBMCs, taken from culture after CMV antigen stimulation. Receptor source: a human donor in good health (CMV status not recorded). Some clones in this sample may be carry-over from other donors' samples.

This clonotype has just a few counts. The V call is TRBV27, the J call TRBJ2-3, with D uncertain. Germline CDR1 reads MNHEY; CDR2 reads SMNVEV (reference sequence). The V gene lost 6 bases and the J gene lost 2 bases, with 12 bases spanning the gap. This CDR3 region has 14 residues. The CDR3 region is CASRSFNPTDTQYF. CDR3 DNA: TGTGCCAGCAGGTCTTTCAACCCCACAGATACGCAGTATTTT.

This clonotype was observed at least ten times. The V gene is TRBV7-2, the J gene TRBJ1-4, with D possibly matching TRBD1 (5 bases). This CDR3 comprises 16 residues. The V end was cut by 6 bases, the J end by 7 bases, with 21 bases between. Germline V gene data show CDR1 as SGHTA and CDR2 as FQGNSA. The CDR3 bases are TGTGCCAGCAGTTCGTCGAGGGGAGCTCTTGGTGAAAAACTGTTTTTT. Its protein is CASSSSRGALGEKLFF.

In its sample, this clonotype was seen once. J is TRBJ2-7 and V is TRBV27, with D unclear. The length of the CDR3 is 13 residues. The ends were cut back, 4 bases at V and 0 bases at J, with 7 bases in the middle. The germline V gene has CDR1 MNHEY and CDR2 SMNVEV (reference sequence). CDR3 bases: TGTGCCAGCAGTTCTTACATCTCCTACGAGCAGTACTTC. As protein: CASSSYISYEQYF.

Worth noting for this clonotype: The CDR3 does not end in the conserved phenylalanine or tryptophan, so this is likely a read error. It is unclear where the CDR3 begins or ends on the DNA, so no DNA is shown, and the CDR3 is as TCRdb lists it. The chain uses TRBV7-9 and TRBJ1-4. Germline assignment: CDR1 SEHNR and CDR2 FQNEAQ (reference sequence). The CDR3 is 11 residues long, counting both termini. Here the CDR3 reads CASSLNLGLGI.

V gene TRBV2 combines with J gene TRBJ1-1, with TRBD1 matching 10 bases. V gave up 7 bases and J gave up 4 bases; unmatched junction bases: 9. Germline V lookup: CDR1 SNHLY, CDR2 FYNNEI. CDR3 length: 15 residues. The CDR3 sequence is CASKNPGQGITEAFF. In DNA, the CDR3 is TGTGCCAGCAAGAATCCGGGACAGGGGATCACTGAAGCTTTCTTT.

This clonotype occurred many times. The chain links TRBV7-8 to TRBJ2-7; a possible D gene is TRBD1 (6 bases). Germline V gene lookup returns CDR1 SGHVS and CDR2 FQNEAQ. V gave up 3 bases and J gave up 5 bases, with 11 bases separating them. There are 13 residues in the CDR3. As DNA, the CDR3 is TGTGCCAGCAGCTTTACAGGGATCCACGAGCAGTACTTC. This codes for CASSFTGIHEQYF.

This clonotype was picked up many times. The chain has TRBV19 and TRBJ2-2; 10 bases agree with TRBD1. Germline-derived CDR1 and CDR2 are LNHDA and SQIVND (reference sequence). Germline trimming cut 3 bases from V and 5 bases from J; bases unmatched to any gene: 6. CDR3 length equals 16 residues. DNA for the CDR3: TGTGCCAGTAGTATCCCCGACAGGGGGCAAACCGGGGAGCTGTTTTTT. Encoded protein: CASSIPDRGQTGELFF.